A single sample gave rise to the 6 T cell receptor beta chains below, sequenced in a study of PD-1 blockade in mismatch repair-deficient tumors. Some clones are missing from TCRdb's copy, which holds only in-frame ones; the method was immunoSEQ multiplex PCR. The sample lists around 49,000 clones; more than 65% were seen once. The source material was PBMCs, sampled before pembrolizumab treatment. Receptors were obtained from an adult with mismatch repair-deficient cancer.

V usage is TRBV7-9 and J usage is TRBJ1-3; 7 nucleotides agree with TRBD1. Germline V CDR1 and CDR2: SEHNR, FQNEAQ (reference sequence). CDR3 size: 14 residues. V dropped 4 bases and J dropped 3; count of bases not matched to a gene: 3. CDR3 amino acids: CASSSQGYGNTIYF. CDR3 in DNA: TGTGCCAGCAGCTCACAGGGGTATGGAAACACCATATATTTT.

CDR3: CASSSYVGNTIYF. CDR3 coding DNA: TGTGCCAGCAGCTCGTATGTCGGAAACACCATATATTTT. The rearrangement joins TRBV7-2 to TRBJ1-3; D is unclear. The germline CDR1 and CDR2 sequences are SGHTA and FQGNSA. This CDR3 comprises 13 residues. Trimming pared 4 bases from V and 4 bases from J, leaving 8 bases between. Full variable domain (remainder filled in from reference TRBV7-2 and TRBJ1-3): GAGVSQSPSNKVTEKGKDVELRCDPISGHTALYWYRQSLGQGLEFLIYFQGNSAPDKSGLPSDRFSAERTGGSVSTLTIQRTQQEDSAVYLCASSSYVGNTIYFGEGSWLTVV.

This clone was detected a few times. The V call is TRBV6-5, the J call TRBJ1-5; a possible D gene is TRBD1 (5 bases). Trimming shortened V by 0 bases and J by 5 bases, and 11 bases separated the two germline ends. The CDR3 is 15 amino acids. Germline V CDR1 and CDR2: MNHEY, SVGAGI. The DNA of the CDR3 is TGTGCCAGCAGTTACTCGAGGCAGGGAGATCAGCCCCAGCATTTT. It translates to CASSYSRQGDQPQHF.

This chain joins TRBV2 and TRBJ1-2, with 7 positions matching TRBD1. Trimming at V came to 4 bases and at J to 7 bases, leaving 6 bases not matched to a gene. Germline loops: CDR1 SNHLY, CDR2 FYNNEI. The CDR3 runs to 13 residues. The CDR3 spells CASSVQGVTGYTF. DNA of the CDR3: TGTGCCAGCAGTGTGCAGGGGGTTACTGGCTACACCTTC.

V is TRBV29-1 and J is TRBJ2-3; D call uncertain. The germline gives CDR1 SQVTM, CDR2 ANQGSEA. This CDR3 is built from 13 residues. The ends were cut back, 2 bases at V and 2 bases at J, with 8 bases in the middle. The CDR3 DNA follows: TGCAGCGTTGAACCCACGACCACAGATACGCAGTATTTT. Protein sequence: CSVEPTTTDTQYF.

This sequence joins TRBV9 and TRBJ2-2; 7 nucleotides align to TRBD2. V lost 0 bases and J lost 7; bases outside the gene matches: 9. CDR1 and CDR2 from the germline V gene are SGDLS and YYNGEE. The length of the CDR3 is 16 residues. The CDR3 DNA reads as TGTGCCAGCAGCGTAGCTGGCGGGAGCTTTGGCGGGGAGCTGTTTTTT. Amino acids: CASSVAGGSFGGELFF.